This TCR beta chain is drawn from a study of blood T cell repertoires in COVID-19. Overall study: Sites across the United States, Italy and Spain contributed samples from acute and convalescent COVID-19.

Seattle cases were enrolled at active infection and followed longitudinally. Assay used: immunoSEQ multiplex PCR; TCRdb lists only in-frame clones, some missing. The repertoire holds about 260,000 clones, 80% to 95% seen once, with around 2.6% in the top ten. The CDR3 is made up of 15 amino acids. Per germline, CDR1 MDHEN and CDR2 SYDVKM. Trimming cost V 1 base and J 8 bases, with 14 bases left between them. The sequence was obtained from a person aged 18 to 30 with COVID-19, enrolled during active disease. The rearrangement uses TRBV28 and TRBJ2-2, with a tentative D call TRBD1 (5 bases). Sequenced: peripheral blood. The CDR3 here is CASSLSLFGAGELFF. CDR3 DNA sequence: TGTGCCAGCAGTTTATCTCTCTTTGGGGCTGGGGAGCTGTTTTTT.